Here is one TCR beta chain with its context. This entry is derived from a study of early T cells in non-severe SARS-CoV-2 infection. Turning to the study itself: Sequencing input comprised bulk RNA from unsorted whole blood; chain pairing was not available.

Looked up from germline, CDR1 is LNHDA and CDR2 is SQIVND (reference sequence). The CDR3 covers 14 residues. Trimming at V came to 6 bases and at J to 6 bases, leaving 8 bases not matched to a gene. Unique molecular identifiers were attached to individual cDNA molecules. MiXCR, applied by TCRdb to the 5' RACE reads, yields one record per CDR3 protein. The sample consists of some 57,000 distinct CDR3 sequences, 8.7% of them appearing once. The V and J genes are TRBV19 and TRBJ2-1; 7 bases agree with TRBD1. This receptor was obtained from an adult who was a healthcare worker with PCR-confirmed SARS-CoV-2 infection or an uninfected control (not recorded which). Sequences were derived from whole blood, sampled at baseline. CDR3 amino acids: CASSPGGTANEQFF. In DNA form, the CDR3 reads TGTGCCAGTAGCCCAGGGGGAACGGCCAATGAGCAGTTCTTC. Full variable domain (outside the CDR3, taken from reference TRBV19 and TRBJ2-1): DGGITQSPKYLFRKEGQNVTLSCEQNLNHDAMYWYRQDPGQGLRLIYYSQIVNDFQKGDIAEGYSVSREKKESFPLTVTSAQKNPTAFYLCASSPGGTANEQFFGPGTRLTVL.